This TCR beta chain was identified in a study of blood T cell repertoires in COVID-19 (dated by TCRdb to about 2020). Some background on the complete study: The collaborator samples originated in the United States, Italy and Spain and spanned the acute and convalescent phases of COVID-19. The material from the prospective study consisted of cDNA or gDNA derived from T cells, B-cell-depleted T cells, or PBMCs. The dataset comprised deeply sampled blood TCRbeta repertoires from subjects exposed to, actively infected with, or recovered from COVID-19. A freely available public database, intended as a resource for researchers studying the immune response to SARS-CoV-2, is where the repertoires were released. The samples were drawn from two sources: the first 160 participants of the ongoing ImmuneRACE study, and 1,000 to 1,500 subjects contributed by 6 global collaborators. The sample metadata nearly always contained a de-identified subject ID, COVID-19 status, age in years and sex. Where available, HLA class I and class II types were obtained from metadata supplied by the sample provider rather than from assay-based typing.

The CDR1 and CDR2 encoded by the germline V gene are MNHEY and SVGAGI. The CDR3 measures 14 amino acids from cysteine to phenylalanine. The only DNA kept is the CDR3, 42 bases in frame from the first base. The germline V end is reduced by 4 bases and the J end by 5 bases; junction bases left unmatched: 7. TCRbeta CDR3 regions were amplified from genomic DNA using the immunoSEQ Assay, a bias-controlled multiplex PCR. Regarding the original processing steps: The number of nucleated cells in each sample was estimated by amplification of reference gene primers within the assay. To quantify the absolute abundance of each unique TCRbeta CDR3 rearrangement, sequence reads were collapsed and filtered. For each sample, productive Simpson clonality was calculated as the square root of Simpson's diversity index over productive rearrangements. As stored in TCRdb, this immuneACCESS dataset retains in-frame rearrangements with V and J assigned. A fraction of the clones does not appear; measured against another copy, unresolved V genes explain less than half of the discrepancy, and the remainder lacks a known reason. The DNA was the basis for D and trimming; V, J and clone size are from that table. The sample table lists 80,000 to 95,000 clones, 85% of them with a count of one. Clones ranked in the top ten supply approximately 15% of the sample.

Each collaborating institution followed its own protocols to collect whole blood in K2EDTA tubes. For TCRbeta analysis, collaborators shipped samples as frozen whole blood, isolated PBMCs, or DNA extracted from either of those sample types. For this clone: The antigen this receptor binds is unknown. No much larger clone exists at a distance of one base, and base qualities are not known.

Points the paper makes about the study in general: The amount of clinical and demographic metadata varied by source and participant and was provided uncurated.

The origin of this receptor is a woman in her 70s with acute or convalescent COVID-19. Sequenced material: peripheral blood. The V and J genes are TRBV6-5 and TRBJ1-1; the central 7 bases match TRBD1. The CDR3 region reads CASSSDLQGTEAFF. The DNA reads as follows: TGTGCCAGCAGTTCCGACCTACAGGGGACTGAAGCTTTCTTT.